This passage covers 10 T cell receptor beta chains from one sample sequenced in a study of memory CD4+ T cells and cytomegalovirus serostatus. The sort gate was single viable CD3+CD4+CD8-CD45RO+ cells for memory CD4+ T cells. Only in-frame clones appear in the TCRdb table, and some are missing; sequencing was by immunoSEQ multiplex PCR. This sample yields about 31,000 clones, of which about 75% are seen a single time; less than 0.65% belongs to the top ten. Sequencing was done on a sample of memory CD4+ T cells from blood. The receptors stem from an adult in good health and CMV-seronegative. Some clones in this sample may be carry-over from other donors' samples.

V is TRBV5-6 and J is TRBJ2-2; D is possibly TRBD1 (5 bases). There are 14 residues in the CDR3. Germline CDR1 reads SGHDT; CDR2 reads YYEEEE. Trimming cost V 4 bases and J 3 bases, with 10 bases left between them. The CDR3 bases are TGTGCCAGCAGCAGGGGTGGGGACACCGGGGAGCTGTTTTTT. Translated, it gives CASSRGGDTGELFF.

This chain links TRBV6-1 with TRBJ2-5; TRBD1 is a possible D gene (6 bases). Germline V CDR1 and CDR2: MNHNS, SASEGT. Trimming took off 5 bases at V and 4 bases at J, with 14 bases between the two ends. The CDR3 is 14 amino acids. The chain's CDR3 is CASSFDQGPETQYF. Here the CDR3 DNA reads TGTGCCAGCAGTTTCGATCAGGGGCCAGAGACCCAGTACTTC.

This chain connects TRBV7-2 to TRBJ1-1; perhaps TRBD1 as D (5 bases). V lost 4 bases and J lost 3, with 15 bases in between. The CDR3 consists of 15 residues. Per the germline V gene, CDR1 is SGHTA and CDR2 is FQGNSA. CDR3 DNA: TGTGCCAGCAGCTCCGTGGGGCAGGGAGACACTGAAGCTTTCTTT. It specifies CASSSVGQGDTEAFF.

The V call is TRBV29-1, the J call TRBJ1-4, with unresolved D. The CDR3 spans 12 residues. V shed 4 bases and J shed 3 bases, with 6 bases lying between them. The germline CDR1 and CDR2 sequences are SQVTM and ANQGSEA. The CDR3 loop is CSVAGPNEKLFF. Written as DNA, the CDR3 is TGCAGCGTTGCGGGCCCTAATGAAAAACTGTTTTTT.

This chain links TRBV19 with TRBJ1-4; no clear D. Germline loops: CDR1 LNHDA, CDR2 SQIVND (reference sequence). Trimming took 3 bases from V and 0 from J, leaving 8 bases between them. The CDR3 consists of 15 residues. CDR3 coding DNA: TGTGCCAGTAGTATGACCGATACAACTAATGAAAAACTGTTTTTT. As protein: CASSMTDTTNEKLFF.

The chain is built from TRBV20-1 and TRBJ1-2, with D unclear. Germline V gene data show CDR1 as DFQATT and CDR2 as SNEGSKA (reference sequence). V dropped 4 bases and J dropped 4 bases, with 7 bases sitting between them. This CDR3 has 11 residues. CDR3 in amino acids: CSATPAYGYTF. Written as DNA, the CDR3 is TGCAGTGCTACGCCCGCCTATGGCTACACCTTC.

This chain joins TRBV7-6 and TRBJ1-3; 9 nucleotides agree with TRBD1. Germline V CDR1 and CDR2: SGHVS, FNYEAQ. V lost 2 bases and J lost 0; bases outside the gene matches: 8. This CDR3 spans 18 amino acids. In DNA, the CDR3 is TGTGCCAGCAGCTTAATAACAGGGGGCCTGAGCTCTGGAAACACCATATATTTT. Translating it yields CASSLITGGLSSGNTIYF. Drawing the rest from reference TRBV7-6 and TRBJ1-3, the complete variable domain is GAGVSQSPRYKVTKRGQDVALRCDPISGHVSLYWYRQALGQGPEFLTYFNYEAQQDKSGLPNDRFSAERPEGSISTLTIQRTEQRDSAMYRCASSLITGGLSSGNTIYFGEGSWLTVV.

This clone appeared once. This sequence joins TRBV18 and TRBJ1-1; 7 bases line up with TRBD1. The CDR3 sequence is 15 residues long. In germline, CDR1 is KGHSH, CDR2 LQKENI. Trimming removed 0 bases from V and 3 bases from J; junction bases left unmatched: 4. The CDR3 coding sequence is TGTGCCAGCTCACCACCGATGCAGGGGGACACTGAAGCTTTCTTT. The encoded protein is CASSPPMQGDTEAFF.

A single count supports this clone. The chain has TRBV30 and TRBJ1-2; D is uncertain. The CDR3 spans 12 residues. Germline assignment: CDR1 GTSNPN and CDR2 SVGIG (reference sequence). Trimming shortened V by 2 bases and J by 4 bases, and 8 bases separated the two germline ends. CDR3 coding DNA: TGTGCCTGGAGTCCCCTCATCTATGGCTACACCTTC. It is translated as CAWSPLIYGYTF.

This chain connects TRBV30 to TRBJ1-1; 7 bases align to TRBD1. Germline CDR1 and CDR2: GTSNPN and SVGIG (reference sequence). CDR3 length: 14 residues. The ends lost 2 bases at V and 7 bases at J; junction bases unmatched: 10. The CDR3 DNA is TGTGCCTGGAGTCCGAGACGGGACAGAAGTGAAGCTTTCTTT. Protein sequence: CAWSPRRDRSEAFF.